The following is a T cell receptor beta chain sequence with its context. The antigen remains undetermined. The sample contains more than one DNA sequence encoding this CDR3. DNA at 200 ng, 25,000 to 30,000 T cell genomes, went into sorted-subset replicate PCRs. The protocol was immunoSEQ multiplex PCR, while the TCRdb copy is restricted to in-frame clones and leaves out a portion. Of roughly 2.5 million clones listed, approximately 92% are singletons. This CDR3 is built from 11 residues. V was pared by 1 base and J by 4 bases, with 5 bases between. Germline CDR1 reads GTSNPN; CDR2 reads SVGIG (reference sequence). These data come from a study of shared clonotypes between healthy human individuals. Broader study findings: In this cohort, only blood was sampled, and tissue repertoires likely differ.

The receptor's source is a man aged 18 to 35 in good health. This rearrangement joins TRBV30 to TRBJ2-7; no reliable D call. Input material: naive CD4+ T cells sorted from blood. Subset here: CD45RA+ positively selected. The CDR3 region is CAWSESYEQYF. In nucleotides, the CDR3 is TGTGCCTGGAGTGAGAGTTACGAGCAGTACTTC.